This is a list of T cell receptor beta chains from one sample in a study of identical twins. MiXCR was run by TCRdb on the 5' RACE reads, yielding one entry per CDR3 protein. Seen here are some 570,000 distinct CDR3 sequences, approximately 20% observed once, and the top ten hold around 0.47%. The same data also went into a second study, on yellow fever vaccine responses in identical twins.

The sample comprised CD4+ T cells sorted from blood. The receptor set was obtained from a woman aged 18 to 35 in good health. The CDR3 runs from the conserved cysteine through the conserved F or W. The D gene is left open where the match is weak. Size tells how often a clone was seen (once, few, many) or the class of an expanded clone, and some rows leave it out.

j_call clone_size v_call d_call cdr3_nt cdr3_aa
TRBJ2-1 . TRBV20-1 TRBD2 TGCAGTGCTAGACTAGCGGGACTCAATGAGCAGTTCTTC CSARLAGLNEQFF
TRBJ2-4 few TRBV20-1 . TGCAGTGCTAATTCCCTAGCCAAAAACATTCAGTACTTC CSANSLAKNIQYF
TRBJ2-7 few TRBV20-1 . TGCAGTGCTAGTAATGGACTTTTACACTACGAGCAGTACTTC CSASNGLLHYEQYF
TRBJ2-1 . TRBV12-3/TRBV12-4 TRBD2 TGTGCCAGCAGGCCTAGCGGGGGGGCCGGCGACAATGAGCAGTTCTTC CASRPSGGAGDNEQFF
TRBJ1-4 . TRBV10-3 . TGTGCCATCAGTGAGCGGGGAACTGGAAATGAAAAACTGTTTTTT CAISERGTGNEKLFF
TRBJ2-3 few TRBV5-1 . TGCGCCAGCAGCTTGGCGTTTGGGGCTAGCGGCACAGATACGCAGTATTTT CASSLAFGASGTDTQYF
TRBJ2-5 . TRBV24-1 . TGTGCCACCAGTGACCGTTGGACAGAAGAGACCCAGTACTTC CATSDRWTEETQYF
TRBJ1-4 . TRBV7-9 TRBD1 TGTGCCAGCAGCCCGAACAGGGGCTCTAATGAAAAACTGTTTTTT CASSPNRGSNEKLFF
TRBJ2-2 . TRBV6-2/TRBV6-3 . TGTGCCATGCACACCGGGGAGCTGTTTTTT CAMHTGELFF
TRBJ1-1 few TRBV5-1 . TGCGCCAGCAGCTTGGAGCGGACCCTAGAAGCTTTCTTT CASSLERTLEAFF
TRBJ2-1 . TRBV6-2/TRBV6-3 . TGTGCCAGCAGTTACTCGAGCAGCAACTACAATGAGCAGTTCTTC CASSYSSSNYNEQFF
TRBJ2-3 . TRBV12-3/TRBV12-4 . TGTGCCAGCAATATCCAGAGTGCTAGCACAGATACGCAGTATTTT CASNIQSASTDTQYF
TRBJ2-5 few TRBV3-1 TRBD2 TGTGCCAGCAGCCAAGAACTTGGGAGGGTCCGAGAGACCCAGTACTTC CASSQELGRVRETQYF
TRBJ2-2 . TRBV20-1 . TGCAGTGCCCTTAAGGACCCAACCGGGGAGCTGTTTTTT CSALKDPTGELFF
TRBJ2-7 . TRBV5-6 . TGTGCCAGCAGCTTGTCCCAGGGGTACTACGAGCAGTACTTC CASSLSQGYYEQYF
TRBJ2-4 few TRBV4-2 TRBD2 TGTGCCAGCAGCCAATTACCACTAGCGGGGGGGCAAAACATTCAGTACTTC CASSQLPLAGGQNIQYF
TRBJ2-5 few TRBV28 . TGTGCCAGCAGTTCTCGGAGGGGGCTGTACCAAGAGACCCAGTACTTC CASSSRRGLYQETQYF
TRBJ2-2 . TRBV7-9 . TGTGCCAGCACCCGGGGGAAGAACACCGGGGAGCTGTTTTTT CASTRGKNTGELFF
TRBJ2-7 . TRBV6-1 . TGTGCCAGCAGCCACGAACCGGGACACATCTCCTACGAGCAGTACTTC CASSHEPGHISYEQYF
TRBJ1-6 few TRBV28 . TGTGCCAGCAGTTCGTACATGGAATCACCCCTCCACTTT CASSSYMESPLHF
TRBJ1-1 . TRBV14 . TGTGCCAGCAGCCAAGGCACACTTGGAGGTGAAGCTTTCTTT CASSQGTLGGEAFF
TRBJ2-3 . TRBV12-3/TRBV12-4 TRBD1 TGTGCCAGCAGTTCCGGACAGGGGGCCCCAAGCACAGATACGCAGTATTTT CASSSGQGAPSTDTQYF
TRBJ2-1 many TRBV20-1 TRBD2 TGCAGTGCCACGACTAGCGGGAGAAGAAATGAGCAGTTCTTC CSATTSGRRNEQFF
TRBJ2-1 . TRBV9 TRBD2 TGTGCCAGCAGCCTTCGCGGGACTAGCGGAATCGATGAGCAGTTCTTC CASSLRGTSGIDEQFF
TRBJ2-7 . TRBV6-1 . TGTGCCAGCAGTCCGTATTCTAGCGTCTCCTCCTACGAGCAGTACTTC CASSPYSSVSSYEQYF
TRBJ1-1 few TRBV3-1 . TGTGCCAGCAGCACCAGCTGGGACACTGAAGCTTTCTTT CASSTSWDTEAFF
TRBJ1-2 . TRBV5-1 . TGCGCCAGCAGCTTGAATGGAGGGACATCGTTAGGCTACACCTTC CASSLNGGTSLGYTF
TRBJ2-5 . TRBV2 TRBD1 TGTGCCAGCAATCTAGATACCGGGACAGGGATATACTTC CASNLDTGTGIYF
TRBJ2-1 . TRBV5-5 . TGTGCCAGCAGCTTGGAACAGGCCGGCGGTGAGCAGTTCTTC CASSLEQAGGEQFF
TRBJ2-3 . TRBV5-8 TRBD2 TGTGCCAGCAGCTTGGCCTCGACTAGCGGGAGCACAGATACGCAGTATTTT CASSLASTSGSTDTQYF
TRBJ2-3 . TRBV24-1 . TGTGCCACCAGTGTTGCAGCAGATACGCAGTATTTT CATSVAADTQYF
TRBJ2-1 . TRBV7-9 TRBD1 TGTGCCAGCAGCTTACCCGGCCAGGGGGCCTACAATGAGCAGTTCTTC CASSLPGQGAYNEQFF
TRBJ2-7 . TRBV12-3/TRBV12-4 . TGTGCCAGCAGAAATAAACAGGAGCAGTACTTC CASRNKQEQYF
TRBJ2-1 many TRBV10-3 . TGTGCCATCAGTGTGGAGGGGGCTTCGTTGCAGTTCTTC CAISVEGASLQFF
TRBJ2-5 many TRBV29-1 TRBD1 TGCAGCGTACAACAGGGGGCTGGAGAGACCCAGTACTTC CSVQQGAGETQYF
TRBJ2-5 . TRBV27 . TGTGCCAGCGCTTGGAGGTTTCATGCGGCGGGGCAAGAGACCCAGTACTTC CASAWRFHAAGQETQYF
TRBJ2-3 few TRBV5-1 TRBD2 TGCGCCAGCAGCAACGGACTAGCTGATACGCAGTATTTT CASSNGLADTQYF
TRBJ2-5 . TRBV6-1 TRBD1 TGTGCCAGCAGTGAAGCCGGGACAGGGAAAGAGACCCAGTACTTC CASSEAGTGKETQYF
TRBJ2-3 . TRBV10-3 . TGTGCCATCAGGAGGGGGGGAACCACAGATACGCAGTATTTT CAIRRGGTTDTQYF
TRBJ2-2 few TRBV20-1 . TGCAGTGCTAGGAGGGGTGGGACCGGGGAGCTGTTTTTT CSARRGGTGELFF
TRBJ2-2 . TRBV2 TRBD1 TGTGCCAGCAGTGAACAGGGGGTCGACACCGGGGAGCTGTTTTTT CASSEQGVDTGELFF
TRBJ1-1 . TRBV5-1 . TGCGCCAGCAGCTTGGCCAGGCTCCATGAAGCTTTCTTT CASSLARLHEAFF
TRBJ2-3 . TRBV11-3 . TGTGCCAGCAGCTTAGAAGCGGCCTCGGGTAAAGATACGCAGTATTTT CASSLEAASGKDTQYF
TRBJ2-4 . TRBV5-5 . TGTGCCAGCAGCTCTGGGGGACCCAAAAACATTCAGTACTTC CASSSGGPKNIQYF
TRBJ2-4 . TRBV5-1 . TGCGCCAGCAGCTCCTCAGGGGGAGGGGCCAAAAACATTCAGTACTTC CASSSSGGGAKNIQYF
TRBJ2-4 . TRBV28 . TGTGCCAGCAGTTTACCGGGGGGCGGCGTTCAGTACTTC CASSLPGGGVQYF
TRBJ2-7 few TRBV4-2 . TGTGCCAGCAGCCAAGGGGATACTCTCAGCTACGAGCAGTACTTC CASSQGDTLSYEQYF
TRBJ2-7 . TRBV5-1 TRBD2 TGCGCCAGCAGCTTGGATCGTGGCGGGAGGGGACCTATCGAGCAGTACTTC CASSLDRGGRGPIEQYF
TRBJ2-7 few TRBV28 . TGTGCCAGCAGTTTAGGGCAGGGGAGAACGCACGAGCAGTACTTC CASSLGQGRTHEQYF
TRBJ1-6 few TRBV10-3 . TGTGCCATCAGTGACAGGACAGTAAATTCACCCCTCCACTTT CAISDRTVNSPLHF
TRBJ2-1 . TRBV6-1 . TGTGCCAGCAGTGAAGTAGGCTTTTCCTACAATGAGCAGTTCTTC CASSEVGFSYNEQFF
TRBJ2-7 . TRBV3-1 . TGTGCCAGCAGCCCCCAGGGCCGCATTCTCCTTTACGAGCAGTACTTC CASSPQGRILLYEQYF
TRBJ1-1 . TRBV28 . TGTGCCAGCAGCCCGCCTTTGGGGGGCACTGAAGCTTTCTTT CASSPPLGGTEAFF
TRBJ2-5 few TRBV10-3 TRBD2 TGTGCCATCCGAGCGGGCGGGGGGCCGTTCGAGACCCAGTACTTC CAIRAGGGPFETQYF
TRBJ2-7 . TRBV20-1 TRBD2 TGCAGTGCGGCAGGGAGGGATTTCTACGAGCAGTACTTC CSAAGRDFYEQYF
TRBJ2-7 . TRBV5-1 . TGCGCCAGCAGCTTGGATTCCCGCGGGCAGTACTTC CASSLDSRGQYF
TRBJ2-5 few TRBV11-2 . TGTGCCAGCAGCTTAGGGACAACCCAAGAGACCCAGTACTTC CASSLGTTQETQYF
TRBJ1-1 . TRBV6-5 . TGTGCCAGCAGTTACGGGGGCAGGGCTGGTGGTAGTGAAGCTTTCTTT CASSYGGRAGGSEAFF